This T cell receptor beta chain is from a study of PD-L1 blockade in urothelial cancer. Overall study context: Patients, treated from about 2014 onward, received atezolizumab 1,200 mg intravenously every 3 weeks. Patients had undergone 0 to 3 prior chemotherapy regimens. Median blood clonality was roughly 0.088, with more than 75,000 unique TCRs.

Regarding time point: pretreatment peripheral blood. Each patient's cancer was a locally advanced or metastatic urothelial carcinoma. Data came from immunoSEQ multiplex PCR; TCRdb stores just in-frame clones and leaves some out. The table shows over 100,000 clones, with approximately 84% occurring only once. From germline, CDR1 is SGDLS and CDR2 YYNGEE. The CDR3 consists of 14 residues. Trimming took off 3 bases at V and 9 bases at J, with 16 bases between the two ends. This clone was seen just once. This receptor was taken from a man aged 45-65 years with urothelial cancer. This sequence joins TRBV9 and TRBJ1-5; possibly TRBD1 for D (5 bases). The sample consisted of PBMCs, taken around atezolizumab (anti-PD-L1) treatment. The CDR3 loop reads CASSAAPGSGPQHF. Here the CDR3 DNA reads TGTGCCAGCAGCGCCGCCCCAGGGTCGGGGCCCCAGCATTTT.